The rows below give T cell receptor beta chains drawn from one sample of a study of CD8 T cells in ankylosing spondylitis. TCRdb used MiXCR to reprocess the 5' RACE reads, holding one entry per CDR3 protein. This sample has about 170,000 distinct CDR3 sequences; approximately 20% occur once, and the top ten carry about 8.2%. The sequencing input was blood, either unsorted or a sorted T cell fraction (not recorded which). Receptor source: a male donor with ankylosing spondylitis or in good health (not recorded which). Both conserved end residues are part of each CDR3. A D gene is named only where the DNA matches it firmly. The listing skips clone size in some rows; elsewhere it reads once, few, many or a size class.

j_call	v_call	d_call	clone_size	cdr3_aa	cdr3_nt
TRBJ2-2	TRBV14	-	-	CASSRTRGGELFF	TGTGCCAGCAGCCGGACGAGGGGCGGGGAGCTGTTTTTT
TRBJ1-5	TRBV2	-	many	CASSESENQPQHF	TGTGCCAGCAGTGAATCCGAGAATCAGCCCCAGCATTTT
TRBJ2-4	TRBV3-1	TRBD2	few	CASSQWGLAGRLAKNIQYF	TGTGCCAGCAGCCAGTGGGGACTAGCGGGCAGACTAGCCAAAAACATTCAGTACTTC
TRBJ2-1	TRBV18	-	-	CASRGNEQFF	TGTGCCAGCCGGGGCAATGAGCAGTTCTTC
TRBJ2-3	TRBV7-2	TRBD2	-	CASSLLAGAPSDTQYF	TGTGCCAGCAGCTTACTAGCGGGAGCACCCTCAGATACGCAGTATTTT
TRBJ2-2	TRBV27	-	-	CASSSRGPWTGELFF	TGTGCCAGCAGTAGTAGGGGCCCGTGGACCGGGGAGCTGTTTTTT
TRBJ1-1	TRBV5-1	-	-	CASRAAGVNTEAFF	TGCGCCAGCAGAGCTGCCGGGGTGAACACTGAAGCTTTCTTT
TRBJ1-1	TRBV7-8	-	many	CASSLVEGQGEAFF	TGTGCCAGCAGCTTAGTAGAGGGGCAGGGTGAAGCTTTCTTT
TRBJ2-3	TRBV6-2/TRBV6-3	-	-	CASSSGLFSTDTQYF	TGTGCCAGCAGTTCCGGACTTTTTTCCACAGATACGCAGTATTTT
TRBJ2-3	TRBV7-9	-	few	CASSPAGGADTQYF	TGTGCCAGCAGCCCGGCTGGCGGTGCAGATACGCAGTATTTT
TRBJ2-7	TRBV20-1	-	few	CSARASGVSLSSYEQYF	TGCAGTGCTAGAGCCAGCGGCGTAAGCTTAAGCTCCTACGAGCAGTACTTC
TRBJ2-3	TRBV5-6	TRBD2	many	CASSFGLAGAGTQYF	TGTGCCAGCAGCTTCGGACTAGCGGGAGCGGGTACGCAGTATTTT
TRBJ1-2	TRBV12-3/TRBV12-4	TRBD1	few	CASSYPGQELVYTF	TGTGCCAGCAGCTACCCGGGACAGGAGTTGGTTTACACCTTC
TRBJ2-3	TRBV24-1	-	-	CATSLSGADTQYF	TGTGCCACCAGTCTCTCAGGAGCAGATACGCAGTATTTT
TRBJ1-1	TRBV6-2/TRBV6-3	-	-	CASQGGMAEAFF	TGTGCCAGCCAGGGAGGGATGGCTGAAGCTTTCTTT
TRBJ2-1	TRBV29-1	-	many	CSVESAIQFF	TGCAGCGTTGAATCAGCGATACAGTTCTTC
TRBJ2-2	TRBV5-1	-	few	CASSLIPSPPGELFF	TGCGCCAGCAGCTTGATTCCCAGTCCCCCCGGGGAGCTGTTTTTT
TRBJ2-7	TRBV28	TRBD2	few	CASSSGTSVSLEQYF	TGTGCCAGCAGCTCCGGGACTAGCGTGTCCCTCGAGCAGTACTTC
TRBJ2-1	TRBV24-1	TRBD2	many	CATSDPSGRALDEQFF	TGTGCCACCAGTGACCCGAGCGGGAGGGCCCTCGATGAGCAGTTCTTC
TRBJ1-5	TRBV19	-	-	CASRPMGDSNQPQHF	TGTGCCAGTAGACCAATGGGAGATAGCAATCAGCCCCAGCATTTT
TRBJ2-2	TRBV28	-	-	CASKGNTGELFF	TGTGCCAGCAAAGGGAACACCGGGGAGCTGTTTTTT
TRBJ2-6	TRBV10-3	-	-	CATGEQSQAFANVLTF	TGTGCCACCGGGGAGCAGTCCCAGGCCTTTGCCAACGTCCTGACTTTC
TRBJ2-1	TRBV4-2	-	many	CASSQEGGRTNEQFF	TGTGCCAGCAGCCAAGAGGGCGGAAGAACCAATGAGCAGTTCTTC
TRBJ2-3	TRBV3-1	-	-	CASSQVTDTQYF	TGTGCCAGCAGCCAAGTAACAGATACGCAGTATTTT
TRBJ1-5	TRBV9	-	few	CASSVGDRSNQPQHF	TGTGCCAGCAGCGTGGGTGACAGGAGCAATCAGCCCCAGCATTTT
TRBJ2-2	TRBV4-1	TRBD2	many	CASSQRLAGIMYTGELFF	TGCGCCAGCAGCCAGAGACTAGCGGGTATTATGTACACCGGGGAGCTGTTTTTT
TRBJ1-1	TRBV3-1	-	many	CASSQYSGDPEAFF	TGTGCCAGCAGCCAGTATTCGGGGGACCCTGAAGCTTTCTTT
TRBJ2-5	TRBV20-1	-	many	CSARDLLTEKMQTQYF	TGCAGTGCTAGAGATCTCTTGACAGAGAAAATGCAGACCCAGTACTTC
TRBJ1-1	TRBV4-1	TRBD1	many	CASSQVRTGFDTEAFF	TGCGCCAGCAGCCAAGTCCGGACAGGGTTCGACACTGAAGCTTTCTTT
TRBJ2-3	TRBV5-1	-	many	CASSLGDTQYF	TGTGCCAGCAGCTTGGGAGATACGCAGTATTTT
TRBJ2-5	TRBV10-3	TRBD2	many	CAISLAGFQETQYF	TGTGCCATCAGTCTAGCGGGGTTTCAAGAGACCCAGTACTTC
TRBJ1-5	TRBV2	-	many	CASSASNQPQHF	TGTGCCAGCAGTGCAAGCAATCAGCCCCAGCATTTT
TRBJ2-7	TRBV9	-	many	CASSVGSGPGYEQYF	TGTGCCAGCAGCGTAGGTAGCGGCCCGGGGTACGAGCAGTACTTC
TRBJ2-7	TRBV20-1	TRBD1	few	CSAPERRTGFDEQYF	TGCAGTGCCCCCGAGCGCCGGACAGGGTTCGACGAGCAGTACTTC
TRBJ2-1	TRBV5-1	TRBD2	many	CASSTQRGPYNEQFF	TGCGCCAGCAGCACCCAGCGGGGCCCCTACAATGAGCAGTTCTTC
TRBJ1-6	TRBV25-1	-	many	CASSEGQYYNSPLHF	TGTGCCAGCAGTGAAGGACAGTATTATAATTCACCCCTCCACTTT
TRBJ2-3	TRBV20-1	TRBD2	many	CSARDRGGGWTDTQYF	TGCAGTGCTAGAGATCGGGGGGGAGGCTGGACAGATACGCAGTATTTT
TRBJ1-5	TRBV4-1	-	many	CASSQDSTAYSNQPQHF	TGCGCCAGCAGCCAAGATTCAACAGCATATAGCAATCAGCCCCAGCATTTT
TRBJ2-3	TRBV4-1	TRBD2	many	CASSPTSGRGDTQYF	TGCGCCAGCAGCCCCACTAGCGGGAGGGGAGATACGCAGTATTTT
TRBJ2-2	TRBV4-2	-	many	CASSEGFPAVFPGELFF	TGTGCCAGCAGTGAGGGGTTTCCCGCAGTATTCCCCGGGGAGCTGTTTTTT
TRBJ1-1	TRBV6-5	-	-	CASLSNTEAFF	TGTGCCAGTTTATCGAACACTGAAGCTTTCTTT
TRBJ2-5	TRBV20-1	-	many	CSASSLGETQYF	TGCAGTGCTAGCAGCCTAGGGGAGACCCAGTACTTC
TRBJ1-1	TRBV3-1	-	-	CATTDRNTEAFF	TGTGCCACCACGGACAGGAACACTGAAGCTTTCTTT
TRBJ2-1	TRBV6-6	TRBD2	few	CASSYWVAGGDNEQFF	TGTGCCAGCAGTTACTGGGTAGCGGGAGGGGACAATGAGCAGTTCTTC
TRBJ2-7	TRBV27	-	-	CASRGTAGGENEQYF	TGTGCCAGCAGGGGGACGGCGGGCGGGGAGAACGAGCAGTACTTC
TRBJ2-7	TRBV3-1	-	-	CASSHGAYYEQYF	TGTGCCAGCAGCCACGGGGCCTACTACGAGCAGTACTTC
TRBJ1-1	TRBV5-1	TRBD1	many	CASSARGGDTEAFF	TGCGCCAGCAGCGCGAGAGGGGGCGATACTGAAGCTTTCTTT
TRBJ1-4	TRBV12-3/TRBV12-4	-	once	CASGPGAVGNEKLFF	TGTGCCAGCGGCCCCGGGGCGGTGGGTAATGAAAAACTGTTTTTT
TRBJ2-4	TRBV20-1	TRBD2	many	CSARDLRTSGSRNIQYF	TGCAGTGCTAGAGATTTACGGACTAGCGGGAGTCGAAACATTCAGTACTTC